The present entry profiles one T cell receptor (beta chain) with its context. The antigen is unknown. CDR1 is LNHDA, CDR2 SQIVND, per germline (reference sequence). The CDR3 length is 15 residues. V lost 0 bases and J lost 10; bases outside the gene matches: 3. 13 Jbeta primers and 60 Vbeta primers were used for the PCR. TCRdb keeps only in-frame clones here, not all; method: immunoSEQ multiplex PCR. The sample has 150,000 to 200,000 clones, around 84% seen once; the top ten hold more than 8%. The data belong to a study of cytomegalovirus exposure and HLA in healthy donors. Study outcomes and limitations: A later analysis found TCR association rates differed by HLA locus, highest for DRB1 and lowest for HLA-C. In vitro confirmation showed a few CMV-associated chains to be CMV antigen specific. Clonal expansion was found to be greater in HLA-associated TCR beta chains than in equally common others in a later analysis.

This TCR derives from a male donor in good health and CMV-seropositive. The sample taken for sequencing was PBMCs. J is TRBJ1-6 and V is TRBV19; 10 bases match TRBD1. The CDR3 bases are TGTGCCAGTAGTATAGAAGGGGACAGGGGATCACCCCTCCACTTT. Translating gives CASSIEGDRGSPLHF.